This T cell receptor beta chain derives from a study of response to subunit inactivated influenza vaccine. TCRdb reprocessed the RT-PCR reads with MiXCR, giving one entry per CDR3 protein. The data hold about 540,000 distinct CDR3 sequences, with roughly 25% observed a single time. This clonotype was detected a few times. The CDR3 has 16 residues. J lost 5 bases, V lost 4 bases, and 6 bases had no gene match. Per germline, CDR1 KGHDR and CDR2 SFDVKD. These records were also assigned to another study, of T cells expressing NK-cell markers. As that study records: Making the TCR beta cDNA relied on 5'RACE template switching with UMIs. In the group of eight sequenced donors, seven were HCMV-seropositive and one was seronegative. Several experiments employed an anti-gamma-delta TCR antibody to confine sorting to alpha-beta TCR T cells. In several donors, dominant NKG2C+ clonotypes were roughly 1.0-7.0% of CD8+ T cells. The CD3+CD56-NKG2C+ fraction of a few donors was likewise dominated by these clonotypes.

J is TRBJ2-1 and V is TRBV24-1; TRBD2 matches 11 bases. Source: CD4+ T cells sorted from PBMCs, taken less than 13 days after vaccination. This clonotype was obtained from a man over 45 who received an inactivated influenza vaccine. CDR3 protein: CATSDLAGGSDNEQFF. The CDR3, as DNA: TGTGCCACCAGTGACTTAGCGGGAGGGTCGGACAATGAGCAGTTCTTC.